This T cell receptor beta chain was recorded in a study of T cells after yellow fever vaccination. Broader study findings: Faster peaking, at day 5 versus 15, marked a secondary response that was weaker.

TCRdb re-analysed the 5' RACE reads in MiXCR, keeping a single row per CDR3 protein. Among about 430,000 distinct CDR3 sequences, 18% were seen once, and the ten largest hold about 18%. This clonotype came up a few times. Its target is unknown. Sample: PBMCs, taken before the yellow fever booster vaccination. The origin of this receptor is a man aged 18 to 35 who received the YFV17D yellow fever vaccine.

The CDR3 sequence is CATSESGGASTDTQYF. As DNA, the CDR3 is TGTGCCACCAGTGAAAGCGGGGGGGCCAGCACAGATACGCAGTATTTT. The rearrangement joins TRBV24-1 to TRBJ2-3, with 10 bases fitting TRBD2. The CDR3 length is 16 residues. Germline CDR1 KGHDR, CDR2 SFDVKD. The J segment lost 0 bases and the V segment lost 4 bases, leaving 3 bases of the junction unmatched.